Shown below are 9 T cell receptor beta chains from a single sample sequenced in a study of vaccination and CD4 T cells after COVID-19. Noted treatment: approximately 9-day PBMC culture with coronavirus spike peptide pools or control peptides (ViraFEST assay). For these TCRs, the target antigens are not known. Oncomine TCR Beta short-read sequencing was applied to DNA from cultured CD4+ T cells. TCRdb re-derived calls from the PCR reads in MiXCR, one entry per CDR3 protein. The sample comprises around 14,000 distinct CDR3 sequences, approximately 61% of which are singletons, and roughly 13% rests with the top ten. Sequenced sample: CD4+ T cells from blood, cultured in vitro. The receptors were sampled from a human donor who had recovered from COVID-19.

This chain connects TRBV20-1 to TRBJ1-4; D is possibly TRBD1 (5 bases). V gave up 6 bases and J gave up 11 bases, with 13 bases separating them. CDR3 length: 11 amino acids. Germline values: CDR1 DFQATT, CDR2 SNEGSKA (reference sequence). CDR3 sequence (DNA): TGCAGTGCCCGGGGGGAGGGGAAACTGTTTTTT. It specifies CSARGEGKLFF.

This clonotype was recorded a few times. The chain recombines TRBV27 with TRBJ2-7, with 7 bases lining up with TRBD2. V shed 0 bases and J 4 bases; nucleotides not matched to a gene: 9. Germline V gene data show CDR1 as MNHEY and CDR2 as SMNVEV (reference sequence). CDR3 size: 16 residues. The CDR3 coding sequence is TGTGCCAGCAGTTTATCGCCCCGCGGGAGAGGGTACGAGCAGTACTTC. Translating it yields CASSLSPRGRGYEQYF.

This rearrangement joins TRBV18 to TRBJ1-4, with unresolved D. Trimming removed 0 bases at V and 4 bases at J, with 9 bases between. The CDR3 is made up of 15 amino acids. Germline V gene lookup returns CDR1 KGHSH and CDR2 LQKENI. The CDR3 DNA follows: TGTGCCAGCTCACCACCTCAAGGGTTTAATGAAAAACTGTTTTTT. It translates to CASSPPQGFNEKLFF.

This clonotype qualifies as large. The chain couples TRBV19 to TRBJ1-5; unclear D gene. This CDR3 has 15 amino acids. Germline V gene data show CDR1 as LNHDA and CDR2 as SQIVND (reference sequence). The ends were cut back, 3 bases at V and 0 bases at J, with 9 bases in the middle. The DNA of the CDR3 is TGTGCCAGTAGTATCCAGTGGGATAGCAATCAGCCCCAGCATTTT. It yields the protein CASSIQWDSNQPQHF.

The chain employs TRBV7-9 and TRBJ2-3; D could derive from TRBD1 or TRBD2 (6 bases each). The CDR3 runs to 15 residues. V was clipped by 6 bases and J by 1 base, with 14 bases between them. The germline V gene has CDR1 SEHNR and CDR2 FQNEAQ (reference sequence). Written as DNA, the CDR3 is TGTGCCAGCAGTTCAGCAGGGGAGGGCACAGATACGCAGTATTTT. This translates into CASSSAGEGTDTQYF.

The chain combines TRBV20-1 with TRBJ1-2; no reliable D call. Trimming left V 5 bases short and J 5 bases short, with 24 bases between. This CDR3 has 16 amino acids. CDR1 and CDR2 from the germline V gene are DFQATT and SNEGSKA (reference sequence). CDR3 bases: TGCAGTGCTCCTACCCCCCTACGGGAGGGTTGGTATGGCTACACCTTC. Protein product: CSAPTPLREGWYGYTF.

This clonotype occurred once. V usage is TRBV28 and J usage is TRBJ1-5; TRBD1 agrees at 8 bases. J gave up 6 bases and V 2 bases, and 6 bases lay outside the gene matches. The CDR3 covers 15 residues. Per the germline V gene, CDR1 is MDHEN and CDR2 is SYDVKM. The CDR3 sequence is CASSLGTGGGQPQHF. The CDR3 coding sequence is TGTGCCAGCAGTTTAGGTACAGGGGGAGGTCAGCCCCAGCATTTT.

This clonotype was observed a handful of times. The V gene is TRBV20-1, the J gene TRBJ1-5; 8 bases are shared with TRBD1. The CDR3 runs 13 residues. Unmatched junction bases numbered 4, after V lost 3 bases and J lost 6 bases. Looked up from germline, CDR1 is DFQATT and CDR2 is SNEGSKA (reference sequence). The CDR3 DNA sequence: TGCAGTGCTAGGAAGCAGGGGGCTCAGCCCCAGCATTTT. Amino acids: CSARKQGAQPQHF.

This chain connects TRBV20-1 to TRBJ1-1, with a weak D call TRBD1 (5 bases). This CDR3 region has 14 residues. The V end lost 6 bases, the J end lost 1 base, and 15 bases lay between the germline ends. CDR1 is DFQATT and CDR2 is SNEGSKA in the germline V gene (reference sequence). The CDR3 sequence is CSATRGARNTEAFF. CDR3 DNA: TGCAGTGCAACGCGAGGGGCCCGGAACACTGAAGCTTTCTTT.